The T cell receptor (beta chain) under discussion was sequenced for a study of cytomegalovirus exposure and HLA in healthy donors. Study results and caveats: There were 150 or so TCR beta chains listed as cytomegalovirus-associated. First-cohort TCR clusters tended to co-occur in the roughly 120 validation repertoires, a later analysis found.

The CDR3 consists of 14 residues. Trimming removed 6 bases from V and 4 bases from J; junction bases left unmatched: 8. Germline CDR1 MNHEY, CDR2 SMNVEV (reference sequence). Details on this clone: Its specificity is unknown.

Produced via immunoSEQ multiplex PCR; TCRdb's table is partial and in-frame only. This table holds about 360,000 clones, just over 85% found once. The chain carries TRBV27 and TRBJ1-2; 7 bases align to TRBD1. The source is a woman between 18 and 29 years old in good health and CMV-seronegative. Sequencing was performed on PBMCs. The CDR3 sequence is CASSPRTGGYGYTF. CDR3 sequence (DNA): TGTGCCAGCAGCCCCCGGACAGGAGGCTATGGCTACACCTTC.